These 21 T cell receptor beta chains were sequenced from one sample in a study of T-cell reconstitution after alpha-beta-depleted transplantation in children (dated by TCRdb to about 2016). The method behind the library was PCR. Instrument used: Illumina HiSeq 2500. TCR libraries were prepared with molecular barcoding, using unique molecular identifiers to normalize TCRbeta repertoire quantification. TCRdb trimmed public reads at Q25 via fastp, called clones via MiXCR and kept in-frame beta chains. Records with the same CDR3 protein are collapsed into one entry carrying the most frequent genes and DNA. The sample includes about 500,000 distinct CDR3 sequences, with 30% to 35% observed a single time. Around 2.5% of the sample is held by the ten biggest clonotypes. This specimen was PBMCs from the stem cell graft donor, taken from the stem cell graft. These receptors originate from a human donor who donated a stem cell graft to a child with aplastic anemia.

The chain uses TRBV6-2 or TRBV6-3 and TRBJ2-7; the match to TRBD2 covers 10 bases. The V segment lost 6 bases and the J segment 2 bases; nucleotides outside the gene matches: 7. Germline V gene lookup returns CDR1 MNHEY and CDR2 SVGEGT. The CDR3 runs 15 residues. CDR3 nucleotides: TGTGCCAGCAGCCGGACTAGCGGCTCGACCTACGAGCAGTACGTC. The encoded protein is CASSRTSGSTYEQYV.

The V call is TRBV30, the J call TRBJ1-1, with D uncertain. Per germline, CDR1 GTSNPN and CDR2 SVGIG (reference sequence). V was pared by 3 bases and J by 0 bases, with 14 bases between. The CDR3 sequence is 15 residues long. This CDR3 reads CAWSRLNVLNTEAFF. The CDR3 DNA reads as TGTGCCTGGAGCCGATTGAACGTCCTGAACACTGAAGCTTTCTTT. Together with reference TRBV30 and TRBJ1-1, the CDR3 gives the full variable domain: SQTIHQWPATLVQPVGSPLSLECTVEGTSNPNLYWYRQAAGRGLQLLFYSVGIGQISSEVPQNLSASRPQDRQFILSSKKLLLSDSGFYLCAWSRLNVLNTEAFFGQGTRLTVV.

This clonotype occurred a few times. The chain couples TRBV24-1 to TRBJ2-2, with TRBD2 identical over 7 bases. This CDR3 contains 16 residues. Germline CDR1 KGHDR, CDR2 SFDVKD. Trimming took 2 bases from V and 0 from J; bases not matched to a gene: 2. CDR3 protein: CATSDSGRANTGELFF. As DNA, the CDR3 is TGTGCCACCAGTGATTCGGGGAGGGCGAACACCGGGGAGCTGTTTTTT.

The J gene is TRBJ2-3, the V gene TRBV7-2; D is unresolved. Deletions cut 6 bases from V and 5 bases from J, with 15 bases between. CDR3 length: 14 amino acids. Germline assignment: CDR1 SGHTA and CDR2 FQGNSA. The CDR3 nucleotides are TGTGCCAGCAGTTACACCGGCCCCGGAGATACGCAGTATTTT. It yields the protein CASSYTGPGDTQYF.

The CDR3 DNA sequence: TGCAGTGCGTTAGCGGGAGGTTCGTACAATGAGCAGTTCTTC. Its protein product is CSALAGGSYNEQFF. The chain employs TRBV20-1 and TRBJ2-1, with 10 bases that match TRBD2. V lost 6 bases and J lost 4; bases outside the gene matches: 6. CDR3 size: 14 residues. Germline CDR1 reads DFQATT; CDR2 reads SNEGSKA (reference sequence).

The chain couples TRBV15 to TRBJ1-4, with D hard to call. Deletions cut 3 bases from V and 9 bases from J, with 14 bases between. This CDR3 is built from 14 residues. Germline CDR1 reads LNHNV; CDR2 reads YYDKDF (reference sequence). In DNA, the CDR3 is TGTGCCACCAGCAGGGCAAAAGCAACTAAAAAACTGTTTTTT. Residues: CATSRAKATKKLFF.

The V gene is TRBV7-9, the J gene TRBJ2-5, with D maybe TRBD1 (6 bases). The CDR3 runs to 14 residues. V shed 2 bases and J shed 5 bases, with 12 bases lying between them. The germline gives CDR1 SEHNR, CDR2 FQNEAQ (reference sequence). The CDR3 is CASSLSQGPETQYF. Here the CDR3 DNA reads TGTGCCAGCAGCTTATCCCAGGGGCCGGAGACCCAGTACTTC.

This clonotype was seen only a few times. The chain uses TRBV20-1 and TRBJ2-1, with 11 bases lining up with TRBD2. From germline, CDR1 is DFQATT and CDR2 SNEGSKA (reference sequence). J lost 10 bases, V lost 8 bases, and 7 bases had no gene match. The CDR3 spans 12 residues. CDR3 residues: CSSHRLAGEQFF. CDR3 in DNA: TGCAGTTCTCACCGACTAGCGGGGGAGCAGTTCTTC.

The V call is TRBV3-1, the J call TRBJ1-2, with D hard to call. The CDR3 totals 16 residues. CDR1 LGHDT and CDR2 YNNKEL come from the germline V gene (reference sequence). With 0 bases removed from V and 1 base from J, the gap between germline ends came to 12 bases. The DNA for the CDR3 is TGTGCCAGCAGCCAAGAGAAGTACTACCTTAACTATGGCTACACCTTC. As protein: CASSQEKYYLNYGYTF.

This clonotype was seen a handful of times. The chain employs TRBV20-1 and TRBJ2-2; 14 nucleotides line up with TRBD2. From germline, CDR1 is DFQATT and CDR2 SNEGSKA (reference sequence). V lost 6 bases and J lost 6; bases outside the gene matches: 6. This CDR3 is 15 amino acids long. CDR3 nucleotide sequence: TGCAGTGCCACCCCGACTAGCGGGAGGGCCGGGGAGCTGTTTTTT. Translated: CSATPTSGRAGELFF.

This clonotype appeared a few times. V usage is TRBV18 and J usage is TRBJ2-2; no definite D call. V was shortened by 1 base and J by 5 bases, with 8 bases between the two germline ends. The V gene's germline CDR1 is KGHSH and CDR2 LQKENI. CDR3 length equals 14 residues. The chain's CDR3 is CASSPRPDTGELFF. For the CDR3, the DNA is TGTGCCAGCTCACCACGGCCGGATACCGGGGAGCTGTTTTTT.

In this sample, this clonotype turned up a few times. V gene TRBV11-3 combines with J gene TRBJ1-1, with D unclear. The CDR3 is 17 amino acids. The germline V and J ends were trimmed by 4 bases and 3 bases, with 21 bases remaining between them. In germline, CDR1 is SGHNT, CDR2 YENEEA. The CDR3 DNA reads TGTGCCAGCAGCTGGCGTAGAGGAGCAGCCGGGGACACTGAAGCTTTCTTT. Translated, it gives CASSWRRGAAGDTEAFF.

This chain uses TRBV4-3 with TRBJ2-7; 11 positions agree with TRBD2. CDR3 length equals 15 residues. The trim removed 0 bases at V and 3 bases at J, leaving 1 base unmatched. Germline assignment: CDR1 LGHNA and CDR2 YSLEER. The DNA for the CDR3 is TGCGCCAGCAGCCAAGATAGCGGGAGGGTCTACGAGCAGTACTTC. It specifies CASSQDSGRVYEQYF.

The gene calls are TRBV12-2 and TRBJ2-7; the table's D call, TRBD2, was not checked against the DNA. TRBV12-2 is a pseudogene segment. The CDR3 loop spans 13 amino acids. CDR3 DNA sequence: TGTGCAAGTCGCTTAGCGAGAGGGAACGAGCAGTACGTC. Amino acids: CASRLARGNEQYV.

The CDR3 here is CASSFPGTYTEAFF. In nucleotides, the CDR3 is TGTGCCAGCAGCTTTCCAGGGACGTACACTGAAGCTTTCTTT. The chain links TRBV5-4 to TRBJ1-1; possibly TRBD1 for D (5 bases). There are 14 residues in the CDR3. CDR1 SGHNT and CDR2 YYREEE come from the germline V gene (reference sequence). V shed 2 bases and J shed 3 bases, with 11 bases lying between them.

J is TRBJ1-5 and V is TRBV19; D gene uncertain. The CDR3 has 18 amino acids. CDR1 is LNHDA and CDR2 is SQIVND in the germline V gene (reference sequence). Trimming pared 1 base from V and 0 bases from J, leaving 16 bases between. Written as DNA, the CDR3 is TGTGCCAGTAGTATAGCAGCTCGGCAGGCGTATAGCAATCAGCCCCAGCATTTT. This codes for CASSIAARQAYSNQPQHF. Supplemented by reference TRBV19 and TRBJ1-5, the full variable domain reads DGGITQSPKYLFRKEGQNVTLSCEQNLNHDAMYWYRQDPGQGLRLIYYSQIVNDFQKGDIAEGYSVSREKKESFPLTVTSAQKNPTAFYLCASSIAARQAYSNQPQHFGDGTRLSIL.

The chain links TRBV6-1 to TRBJ2-4, with 9 bases fitting TRBD2. The CDR3 is made up of 15 amino acids. V trimming: 1 base; J trimming: 8 bases; junction bases outside the gene matches: 6. Germline V gene lookup returns CDR1 MNHNS and CDR2 SASEGT. The CDR3, as DNA: TGTGCCAGCAGTGAAGGGGGGGGACTAGCATACATTCAGTACTTC. Translated: CASSEGGGLAYIQYF.

The J gene is TRBJ1-6, the V gene TRBV6-5; no clear D. V dropped 4 bases and J dropped 6 bases, with 4 bases sitting between them. The CDR3 sequence is 12 residues long. Germline CDR1 reads MNHEY; CDR2 reads SVGAGI. CDR3 DNA sequence: TGTGCCAGCAGTTCCCCTAATTCACCCCTCCACTTT. It specifies CASSSPNSPLHF.

The chain combines TRBV4-2 with TRBJ2-1; TRBD2 aligns across 7 bases. The length of the CDR3 is 18 residues. The J segment lost 8 bases and the V segment lost 4 bases, leaving 20 bases of the junction unmatched. The V gene's germline CDR1 is LGHNA and CDR2 YNFKEQ. The CDR3 loop is CASSPHIGAGVTVDEQFF. The CDR3, as DNA: TGTGCCAGCAGCCCACACATCGGGGCGGGAGTAACGGTGGATGAGCAGTTCTTC.

The gene calls are TRBV25-1 and TRBJ1-4; TRBD1 aligns across 9 bases. The CDR3 is 16 amino acids. V lost 4 bases and J lost 1; bases outside the gene matches: 4. Germline CDR1 reads MGHDK; CDR2 reads SYGVNS. The CDR3 DNA follows: TGTGCCAGCAGTGCGGACAGGGGACGAACTAATGAAAAACTGTTTTTT. Translation: CASSADRGRTNEKLFF.

The gene calls are TRBV6-2 or TRBV6-3 and TRBJ2-7; 7 bases match TRBD2. There are 18 residues in the CDR3. CDR1 MNHEY and CDR2 SVGEGT come from the germline V gene. V shed 0 bases and J 1 base; nucleotides not matched to a gene: 12. In nucleotides, the CDR3 is TGTGCCAGCAGTTACTCGAGGTACAGCGGGGAGCCTTCCTACGAGCAGTACTTC. Its translation: CASSYSRYSGEPSYEQYF.